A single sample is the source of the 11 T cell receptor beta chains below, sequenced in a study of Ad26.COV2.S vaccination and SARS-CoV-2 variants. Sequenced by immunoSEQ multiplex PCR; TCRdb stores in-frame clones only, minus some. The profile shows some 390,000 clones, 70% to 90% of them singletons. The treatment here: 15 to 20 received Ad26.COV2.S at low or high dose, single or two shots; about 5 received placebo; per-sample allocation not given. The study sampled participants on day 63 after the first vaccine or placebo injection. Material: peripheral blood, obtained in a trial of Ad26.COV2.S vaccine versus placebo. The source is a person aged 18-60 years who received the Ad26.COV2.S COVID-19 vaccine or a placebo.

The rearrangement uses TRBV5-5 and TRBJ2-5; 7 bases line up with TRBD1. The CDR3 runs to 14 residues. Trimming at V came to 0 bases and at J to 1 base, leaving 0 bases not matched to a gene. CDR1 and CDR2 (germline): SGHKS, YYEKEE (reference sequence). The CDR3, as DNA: TGTGCCAGCAGCTTGGGGACAGGCCAAGAGACCCAGTACTTC. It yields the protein CASSLGTGQETQYF.

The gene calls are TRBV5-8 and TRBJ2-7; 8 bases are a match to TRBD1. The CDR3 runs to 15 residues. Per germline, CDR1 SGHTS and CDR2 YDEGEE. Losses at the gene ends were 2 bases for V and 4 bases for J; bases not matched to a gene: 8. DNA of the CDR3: TGTGCCAGCAGCTTATGGACACAGGGGGATTACGAGCAGTACTTC. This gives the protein CASSLWTQGDYEQYF.

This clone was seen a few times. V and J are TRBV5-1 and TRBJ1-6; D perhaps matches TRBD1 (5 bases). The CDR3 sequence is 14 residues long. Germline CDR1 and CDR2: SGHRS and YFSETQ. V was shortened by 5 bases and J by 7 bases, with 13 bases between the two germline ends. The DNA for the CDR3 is TGCGCCAGCAGACCCGGGACTTCCAATTCACCCCTCCACTTT. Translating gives CASRPGTSNSPLHF.

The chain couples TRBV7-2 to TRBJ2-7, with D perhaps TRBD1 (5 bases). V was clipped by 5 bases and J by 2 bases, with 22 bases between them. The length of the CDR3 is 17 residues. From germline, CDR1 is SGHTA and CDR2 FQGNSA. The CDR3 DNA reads TGTGCCAGCAGCCCATACTATGGCGCAGGGCGACCCTACGAGCAGTACTTC. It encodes CASSPYYGAGRPYEQYF.

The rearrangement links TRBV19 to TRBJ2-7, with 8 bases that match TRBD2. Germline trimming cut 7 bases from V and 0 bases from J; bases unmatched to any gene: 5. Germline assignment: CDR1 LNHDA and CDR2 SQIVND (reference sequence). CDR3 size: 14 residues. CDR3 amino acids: CASNRGGSSYEQYF. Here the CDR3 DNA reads TGTGCCAGTAACCGCGGGGGGAGCTCCTACGAGCAGTACTTC.

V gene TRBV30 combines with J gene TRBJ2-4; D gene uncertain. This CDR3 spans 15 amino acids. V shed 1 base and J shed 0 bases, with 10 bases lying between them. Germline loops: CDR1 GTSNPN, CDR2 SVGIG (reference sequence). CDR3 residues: CAWSGKGIAKNIQYF. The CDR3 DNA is TGTGCCTGGAGTGGTAAAGGGATAGCCAAAAACATTCAGTACTTC.

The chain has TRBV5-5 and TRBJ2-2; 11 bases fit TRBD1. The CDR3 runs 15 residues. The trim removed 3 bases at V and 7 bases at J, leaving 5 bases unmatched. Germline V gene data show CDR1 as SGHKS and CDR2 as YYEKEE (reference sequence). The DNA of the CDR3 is TGTGCCAGCAGCTCCCGGACAGGGGGCAACGGGGAGCTGTTTTTT. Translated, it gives CASSSRTGGNGELFF.

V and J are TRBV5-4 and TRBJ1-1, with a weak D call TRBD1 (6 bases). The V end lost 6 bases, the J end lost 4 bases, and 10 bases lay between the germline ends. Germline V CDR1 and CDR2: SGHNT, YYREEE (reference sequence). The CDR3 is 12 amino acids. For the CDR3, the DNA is TGTGCCAGCACGGACAGCCTCACTGAAGCTTTCTTT. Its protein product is CASTDSLTEAFF. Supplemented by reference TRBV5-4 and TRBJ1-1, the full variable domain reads ETGVTQSPTHLIKTRGQQVTLRCSSQSGHNTVSWYQQALGQGPQFIFQYYREEENGRGNFPPRFSGLQFPNYSSELNVNALELDDSALYLCASTDSLTEAFFGQGTRLTVV.

CDR3 sequence (DNA): TGTGCCAGCAGAGGAGTGTGGGAGATCGGCACTGAAGCTTTCTTT. The encoded protein is CASRGVWEIGTEAFF. This chain links TRBV6-5 with TRBJ1-1; D gene uncertain. Per the germline V gene, CDR1 is MNHEY and CDR2 is SVGAGI. This CDR3 spans 15 amino acids. Trimming left V 6 bases short and J 4 bases short, with 18 bases between.

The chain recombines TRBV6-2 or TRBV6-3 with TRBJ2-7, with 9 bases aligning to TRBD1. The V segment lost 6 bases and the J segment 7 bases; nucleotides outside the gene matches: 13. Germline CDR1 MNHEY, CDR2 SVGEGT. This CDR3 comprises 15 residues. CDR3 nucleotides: TGTGCCAGCAGCCCGTCGGACAGGGGTTCTCGGGAGCAGTACTTC. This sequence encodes CASSPSDRGSREQYF.

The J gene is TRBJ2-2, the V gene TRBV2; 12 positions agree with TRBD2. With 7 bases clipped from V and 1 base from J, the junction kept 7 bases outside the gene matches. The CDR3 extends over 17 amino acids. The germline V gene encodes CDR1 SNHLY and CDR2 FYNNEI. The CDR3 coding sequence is TGTGCCAGCACCCCTTGGACTAGCGGGGAGAACACCGGGGAGCTGTTTTTT. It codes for CASTPWTSGENTGELFF.